This T cell receptor (beta chain) came from a study of cytomegalovirus exposure and HLA in healthy donors. Points from the study as a whole: The study labeled fewer than 200 TCR beta chains cytomegalovirus-associated. Specific recognition of CMV antigens was confirmed in vitro for a few chains (all CMV-associated).

The V gene end was trimmed by 3 bases and the J gene end by 5 bases; junction bases not matched to a gene: 5. CDR3 length equals 13 residues. The germline V gene has CDR1 SQVTM and CDR2 ANQGSEA. This clone has more than one count but fewer than ten. Its cognate antigen is unknown. The PCR made use of 60 Vbeta and 13 Jbeta primers. Under the authors' procedure: Roughly 10 million shared chains were among approximately 80 million unique TCR beta chains counted in a later analysis. The assay was immunoSEQ multiplex PCR, and TCRdb's table has in-frame clones only and misses some. The V and J calls and the clone size are those of that table, but D and trimming were determined from the DNA. The sample records 150,000 to 200,000 clones, 68% being singletons.

Source material: PBMCs. The TCR was taken from a man aged 50 to 60 in good health and CMV-seronegative. The V and J genes are TRBV29-1 and TRBJ2-5; the match to TRBD1 covers 8 bases. CDR3 nucleotide sequence: TGCAGCGTTGAGCAGGGGGCCGGGGAGACCCAGTACTTC. Translating gives CSVEQGAGETQYF.